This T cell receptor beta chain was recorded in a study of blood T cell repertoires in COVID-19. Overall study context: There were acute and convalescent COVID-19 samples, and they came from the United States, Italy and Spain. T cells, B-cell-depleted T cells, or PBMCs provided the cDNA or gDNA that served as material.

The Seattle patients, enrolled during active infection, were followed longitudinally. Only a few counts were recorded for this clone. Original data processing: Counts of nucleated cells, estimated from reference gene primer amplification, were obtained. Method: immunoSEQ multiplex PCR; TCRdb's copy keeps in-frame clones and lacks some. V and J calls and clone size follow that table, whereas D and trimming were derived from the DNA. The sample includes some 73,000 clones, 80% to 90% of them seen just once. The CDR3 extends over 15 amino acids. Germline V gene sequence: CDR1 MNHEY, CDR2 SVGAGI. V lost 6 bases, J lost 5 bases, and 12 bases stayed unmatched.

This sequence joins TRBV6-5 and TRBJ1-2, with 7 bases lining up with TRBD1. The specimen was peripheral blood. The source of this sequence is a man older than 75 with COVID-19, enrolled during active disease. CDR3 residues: CASRGGQNFRYGYTF. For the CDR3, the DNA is TGTGCCAGCAGGGGGGGACAGAACTTCCGATATGGCTACACCTTC.